This passage covers 23 T cell receptor beta chains from one sample sequenced in a study of shared clonotypes between healthy human individuals. Measured with immunoSEQ multiplex PCR; TCRdb has only the in-frame clones, and not every one. The sample carries just over 2,000,000 clones, 85% to 95% recorded once. Specimen: naive CD4+ T cells sorted from blood. Noted subset: CD45RA+ positively selected. The receptors come from a young man in good health.

This sequence joins TRBV7-2 and TRBJ2-5; D remains unclear. Trimming took 5 bases from V and 5 from J, leaving 18 bases between them. The germline V gene has CDR1 SGHTA and CDR2 FQGNSA. CDR3 size: 15 residues. In nucleotides, the CDR3 is TGTGCCAGCAGCCCAGTTCGAAGGGCCCCGGAGACCCAGTACTTC. Translated: CASSPVRRAPETQYF.

The gene calls are TRBV28 and TRBJ2-7, with TRBD1 as a possible D gene (6 bases). The germline CDR1 and CDR2 sequences are MDHEN and SYDVKM. The CDR3 covers 16 residues. Trimming pared 5 bases from V and 0 bases from J, leaving 17 bases between. The CDR3 spells CASSRNDRISSYEQYF. CDR3 nucleotide sequence: TGTGCCAGCAGTCGCAACGACAGGATTAGCTCCTACGAGCAGTACTTC. Full variable domain (rest looked up from reference TRBV28 and TRBJ2-7): DVKVTQSSRYLVKRTGEKVFLECVQDMDHENMFWYRQDPGLGLRLIYFSYDVKMKEKGDIPEGYSVSREKKERFSLILESASTNQTSMYLCASSRNDRISSYEQYFGPGTRLTVT.

This rearrangement joins TRBV11-2 to TRBJ2-4; TRBD1 might be the D (5 bases). Trimming shortened V by 5 bases and J by 0 bases, and 14 bases separated the two germline ends. Germline-derived CDR1 and CDR2 are SGHAT and FQNNGV. This CDR3 is 16 amino acids long. The CDR3 DNA is TGTGCCAGCAGCCCAAGGGGATACTTAGCCAAAAACATTCAGTACTTC. This gives the protein CASSPRGYLAKNIQYF.

The chain employs TRBV25-1 and TRBJ2-5; 7 bases fit TRBD2. Germline V gives CDR1 MGHDK, CDR2 SYGVNS. V shed 1 base, J shed 0 bases, and the junction held 8 bases outside the gene matches. CDR3 size: 17 residues. The CDR3 here is CASSESGGGVHQETQYF. The CDR3 bases are TGTGCCAGCAGTGAATCGGGGGGAGGGGTCCACCAAGAGACCCAGTACTTC.

The gene calls are TRBV4-1 and TRBJ1-1, with TRBD1 matching over 7 bases. This CDR3 region has 15 residues. V shed 5 bases, J shed 2 bases, and the junction held 8 bases outside the gene matches. The V gene's germline CDR1 is MGHRA and CDR2 YSYEKL. The CDR3: CASSKGQAKNTEAFF. The CDR3 DNA follows: TGCGCCAGCAGCAAAGGACAGGCCAAAAACACTGAAGCTTTCTTT.

The gene calls are TRBV7-2 and TRBJ2-3; 10 bases line up with TRBD1. V shed 4 bases, J shed 5 bases, and the junction held 6 bases outside the gene matches. The germline gives CDR1 SGHTA, CDR2 FQGNSA. The CDR3 sequence is 15 residues long. The CDR3 loop is CASSSRQGAGDTQYF. For the CDR3, the DNA is TGTGCCAGCAGCTCTAGACAGGGGGCAGGAGATACGCAGTATTTT. The whole variable domain, remainder taken from reference TRBV7-2 and TRBJ2-3, is GAGVSQSPSNKVTEKGKDVELRCDPISGHTALYWYRQSLGQGLEFLIYFQGNSAPDKSGLPSDRFSAERTGGSVSTLTIQRTQQEDSAVYLCASSSRQGAGDTQYFGPGTRLTVL.

V is TRBV28 and J is TRBJ1-1; D might be TRBD1 (5 bases). The CDR3 length is 14 residues. Germline loops: CDR1 MDHEN, CDR2 SYDVKM. Deletions cut 4 bases from V and 4 bases from J, with 13 bases between. This CDR3 is CASSWGTGATEAFF. Here the CDR3 DNA reads TGTGCCAGCAGTTGGGGGACTGGAGCCACTGAAGCTTTCTTT.

V and J are TRBV6-5 and TRBJ2-1; 7 positions match TRBD2. The CDR3 runs 12 residues. Germline CDR1 MNHEY, CDR2 SVGAGI. The trim removed 5 bases at V and 7 bases at J, leaving 2 bases unmatched. The DNA for the CDR3 is TGTGCCAGCAGTCGGGGGGTTAATGAGCAGTTCTTC. Translating gives CASSRGVNEQFF.

The rearrangement joins TRBV6-1 to TRBJ1-5; TRBD1 matches 8 bases. The V gene end was trimmed by 1 base and the J gene end by 11 bases; junction bases not matched to a gene: 10. Germline V CDR1 and CDR2: MNHNS, SASEGT. CDR3 length equals 15 residues. The CDR3 protein is CASSEDPTTGGSQHF. The DNA for the CDR3 is TGTGCCAGCAGTGAAGACCCCACCACAGGGGGGTCCCAGCATTTT.

CDR3 loop: CASSKVLKGPHSNQPQHF. The CDR3 DNA reads as TGTGCCAGCAGCAAAGTTTTAAAGGGGCCCCACAGCAATCAGCCCCAGCATTTT. This chain connects TRBV21-1 to TRBJ1-5; the table's TRBD1 call for D was not verified on the DNA. TRBV21-1 is a documented pseudogene. CDR3 length: 18 residues.

V gene TRBV7-2 combines with J gene TRBJ2-5; 7 positions match TRBD2. From germline, CDR1 is SGHTA and CDR2 FQGNSA. The length of the CDR3 is 15 residues. V lost 5 bases to trimming and J lost 4 bases; unmatched junction nucleotides: 10. Here the CDR3 reads CASSKLALSRETQYF. The CDR3 DNA reads TGTGCCAGCAGCAAACTAGCGCTTAGTAGAGAGACCCAGTACTTC.

The V and J genes are TRBV5-5 and TRBJ1-5, with D unclear. The V gene's germline CDR1 is SGHKS and CDR2 YYEKEE (reference sequence). CDR3 size: 14 residues. V lost 3 bases and J lost 0, with 7 bases in between. The CDR3 DNA reads TGTGCCAGCAGCTGGACGGATAGCAATCAGCCCCAGCATTTT. As protein: CASSWTDSNQPQHF.

For the CDR3, the DNA is TGTGCCAGCAGCGTAGTCCCTTCCGGGACTAGAGGCGAGCAGTACTTC. Its protein is CASSVVPSGTRGEQYF. J is TRBJ2-7 and V is TRBV9; 8 bases map to TRBD2. The V gene end was trimmed by 0 bases and the J gene end by 6 bases; junction bases not matched to a gene: 11. This CDR3 is 16 amino acids long. Per germline, CDR1 SGDLS and CDR2 YYNGEE.

This chain uses TRBV19 with TRBJ2-2; D is possibly TRBD1 (5 bases). Per germline, CDR1 LNHDA and CDR2 SQIVND (reference sequence). V was trimmed by 0 bases and J by 7 bases, leaving 18 bases between them. The CDR3 has 17 residues. CDR3 in DNA: TGTGCCAGTAGTATAGACTTCCCCCTAGGGGTCGACGGGGAGCTGTTTTTT. Translation gives CASSIDFPLGVDGELFF.

The count of this clone is one. The chain recombines TRBV30 with TRBJ2-7; unclear D gene. Trimming removed 5 bases at V and 4 bases at J, with 12 bases between. The CDR3 is made up of 12 amino acids. Germline CDR1 and CDR2: GTSNPN and SVGIG (reference sequence). The CDR3 loop reads CAWSPSIYEQYF. The CDR3 region has the DNA TGTGCCTGGTCGCCCTCCATATACGAGCAGTACTTC.

The chain uses TRBV2 and TRBJ2-7; 8 bases map to TRBD2. Germline V gene lookup returns CDR1 SNHLY and CDR2 FYNNEI. V was pared by 2 bases and J by 6 bases, with 9 bases of the junction left unmatched. The CDR3 runs to 15 residues. The CDR3 DNA follows: TGTGCCAGCAGTGAAAGGGTTAGCGGGACGGGCGAGCAGTACTTC. Translation gives CASSERVSGTGEQYF.

The chain links TRBV10-3 to TRBJ2-1; a weak D match, TRBD1 (6 bases). The CDR3 has 14 amino acids. Per the germline V gene, CDR1 is ENHRY and CDR2 is SYGVKD. V was trimmed by 4 bases and J by 8 bases, leaving 15 bases between them. In DNA form, the CDR3 reads TGTGCCATCAGTGGGGGCAGGGGAGTTGATGAGCAGTTCTTC. This sequence encodes CAISGGRGVDEQFF.

V gene TRBV19 combines with J gene TRBJ1-2, with 8 nucleotides matching TRBD1. Trimming took 5 bases from V and 0 from J; bases not matched to a gene: 8. Germline V gene sequence: CDR1 LNHDA, CDR2 SQIVND (reference sequence). The CDR3 is 16 residues long. The CDR3 region has the DNA TGTGCCAGTAGTGCCCGGGACAGGCCCTCTAACTATGGCTACACCTTC. Translating it yields CASSARDRPSNYGYTF.

The V and J genes are TRBV2 and TRBJ2-2; 12 bases agree with TRBD2. Germline V lookup: CDR1 SNHLY, CDR2 FYNNEI. V lost 7 bases and J lost 3; bases outside the gene matches: 6. This CDR3 has 16 residues. CDR3 coding DNA: TGTGCCAGCAAACTGGGACTAGCGGGCCACACCGGGGAGCTGTTTTTT. Amino acids: CASKLGLAGHTGELFF.

The chain recombines TRBV19 with TRBJ1-4; no firm D call. This CDR3 is built from 13 residues. V was cut by 6 bases and J by 2 bases, with 7 bases left in between. Germline-derived CDR1 and CDR2 are LNHDA and SQIVND (reference sequence). Here the CDR3 reads CASRGRTNEKLFF. The CDR3 DNA sequence: TGTGCCAGTAGGGGCAGGACTAATGAAAAACTGTTTTTT. Supplemented by reference TRBV19 and TRBJ1-4, the full variable domain reads DGGITQSPKYLFRKEGQNVTLSCEQNLNHDAMYWYRQDPGQGLRLIYYSQIVNDFQKGDIAEGYSVSREKKESFPLTVTSAQKNPTAFYLCASRGRTNEKLFFGSGTQLSVL.

The chain couples TRBV6-4 to TRBJ2-7; TRBD2 matches at 7 bases. The CDR3 covers 14 residues. The V gene end was trimmed by 7 bases and the J gene end by 3 bases; junction bases not matched to a gene: 9. Germline V lookup: CDR1 MRHNA, CDR2 SNTAGT. CDR3 residues: CASNTLAALYEQYF. CDR3 DNA sequence: TGTGCCAGCAATACCCTAGCGGCCCTCTACGAGCAGTACTTC.

V usage is TRBV27 and J usage is TRBJ1-6, with D perhaps matching TRBD1 (6 bases). Germline loops: CDR1 MNHEY, CDR2 SMNVEV (reference sequence). The ends were cut back, 4 bases at V and 7 bases at J, with 14 bases in the middle. The CDR3 length is 15 residues. Here the CDR3 DNA reads TGTGCCAGCAGTTACCTAAACCAGGGGAATTCACCCCTCCACTTT. As protein: CASSYLNQGNSPLHF.

J is TRBJ2-3 and V is TRBV11-2, with 8 bases matching TRBD2. From germline, CDR1 is SGHAT and CDR2 FQNNGV. V trimming: 5 bases; J trimming: 0 bases; junction bases outside the gene matches: 7. There are 16 residues in the CDR3. The CDR3 DNA follows: TGTGCCAGCAGCGCGCAACTAGCGGCTAGCACAGATACGCAGTATTTT. This gives the protein CASSAQLAASTDTQYF.